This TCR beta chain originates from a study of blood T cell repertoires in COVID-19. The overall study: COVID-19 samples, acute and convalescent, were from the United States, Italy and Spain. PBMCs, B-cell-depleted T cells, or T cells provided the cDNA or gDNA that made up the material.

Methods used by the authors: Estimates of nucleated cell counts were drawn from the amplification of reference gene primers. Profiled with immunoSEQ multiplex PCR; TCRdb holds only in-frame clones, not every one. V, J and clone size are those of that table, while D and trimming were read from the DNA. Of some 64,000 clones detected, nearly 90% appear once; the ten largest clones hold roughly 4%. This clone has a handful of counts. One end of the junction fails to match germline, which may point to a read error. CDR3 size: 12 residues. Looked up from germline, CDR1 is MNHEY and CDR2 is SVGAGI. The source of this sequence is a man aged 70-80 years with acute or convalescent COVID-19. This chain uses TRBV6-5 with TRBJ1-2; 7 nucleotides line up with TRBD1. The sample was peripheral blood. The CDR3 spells CAGRQGSFSYTF. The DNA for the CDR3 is TGTGCCGGCAGACAGGGTAGTTTTAGCTACACCTTC.